The source of this T cell receptor beta chain is a study of T cell responses to AZD1222 COVID-19 vaccine. In the study overall: Doses given second, at about 4 or about 12 weeks, were pooled. Findings and limits, study-wide: Nearly half of spike-specific TCRs reportedly target variant regions that are unmutated in the B.1.351 and B.1.1.7 variants.

V shed 0 bases and J shed 5 bases, with 4 bases lying between them. This CDR3 is built from 13 residues. Germline CDR1 LNHNV, CDR2 YYDKDF (reference sequence). Comment on this clone: The antigen is undetermined.

TCRdb's table, derived via immunoSEQ multiplex PCR, lists solely in-frame clones and lacks some. The sample yields under 150,000 clones, roughly 90% seen once. The sample consisted of peripheral blood, taken on day 0 of AZD1222 vaccination. The clonotype comes from an adult in good health. V gene TRBV15 combines with J gene TRBJ1-4; D is ambiguous. CDR3 region: CATSRDMNEKLFF. The DNA for the CDR3 is TGTGCCACCAGCAGAGATATGAATGAAAAACTGTTTTTT.